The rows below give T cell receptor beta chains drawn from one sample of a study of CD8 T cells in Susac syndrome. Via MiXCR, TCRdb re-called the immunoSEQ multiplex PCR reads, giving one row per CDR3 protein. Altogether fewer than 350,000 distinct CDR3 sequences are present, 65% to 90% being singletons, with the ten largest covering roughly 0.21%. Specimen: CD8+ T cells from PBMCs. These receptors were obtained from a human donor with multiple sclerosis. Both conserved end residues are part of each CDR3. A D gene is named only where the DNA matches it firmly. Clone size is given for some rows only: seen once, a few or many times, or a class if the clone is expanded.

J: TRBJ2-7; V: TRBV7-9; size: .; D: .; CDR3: CASSFGSAYSYEQYF; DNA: TGTGCCAGCAGCTTCGGGAGCGCCTACTCCTACGAGCAGTACTTC
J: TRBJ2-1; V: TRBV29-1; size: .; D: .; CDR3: CSVEDHGGDSYNEQFF; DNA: TGCAGCGTTGAAGATCACGGGGGAGACTCCTACAATGAGCAGTTCTTC
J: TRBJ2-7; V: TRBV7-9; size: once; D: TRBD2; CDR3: CASSLNSGTHEQYF; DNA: TGTGCCAGCAGCTTGAATAGCGGGACCCACGAGCAGTACTTC
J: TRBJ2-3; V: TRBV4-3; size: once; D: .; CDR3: CASSQVIGGYMAGTQYF; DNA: TGCGCCAGCAGCCAAGTTATCGGCGGGTACATGGCCGGTACGCAGTATTTT
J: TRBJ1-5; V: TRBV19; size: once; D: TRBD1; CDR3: CASSKGWGQGFSNQPQHF; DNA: TGTGCCAGTAGTAAGGGGTGGGGACAGGGATTTAGCAATCAGCCCCAGCATTTT
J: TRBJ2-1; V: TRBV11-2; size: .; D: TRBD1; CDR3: CASSPGQGRSPTYNEQFF; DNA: TGTGCCAGCAGCCCCGGACAGGGTCGGAGCCCGACTTACAATGAGCAGTTCTTC
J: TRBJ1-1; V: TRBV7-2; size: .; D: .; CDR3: CASSFYSANTEAFF; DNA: TGTGCCAGCAGCTTCTACAGTGCGAACACTGAAGCTTTCTTT
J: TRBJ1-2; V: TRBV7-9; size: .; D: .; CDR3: CASSLGPVYGYTF; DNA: TGTGCCAGCAGCTTAGGCCCGGTTTATGGCTACACCTTC
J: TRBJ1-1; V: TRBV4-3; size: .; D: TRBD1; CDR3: CASSRPGTANTEAFF; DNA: TGCGCCAGCAGCCGCCCCGGGACAGCGAACACTGAAGCTTTCTTT
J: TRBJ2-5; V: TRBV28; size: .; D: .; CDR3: CASTPKDGQETQYF; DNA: TGTGCCAGCACCCCGAAAGACGGTCAAGAGACCCAGTACTTC
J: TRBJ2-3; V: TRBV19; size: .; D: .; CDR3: CASSVGPTSTDTQYF; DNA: TGTGCCAGTAGTGTGGGGCCTACTAGCACAGATACGCAGTATTTT
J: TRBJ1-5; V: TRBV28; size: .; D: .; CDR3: CASSLPAPDMRGNQPQHF; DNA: TGTGCCAGCAGTTTACCCGCGCCCGACATGCGGGGCAATCAGCCCCAGCATTTT
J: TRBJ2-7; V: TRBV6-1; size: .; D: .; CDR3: CASSETPDEQYF; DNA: TGTGCCAGCAGTGAAACCCCCGACGAGCAGTACTTC
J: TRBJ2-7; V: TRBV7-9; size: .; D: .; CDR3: CASSSSGDEQYF; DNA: TGTGCCAGCAGCTCGTCTGGGGACGAGCAGTACTTC
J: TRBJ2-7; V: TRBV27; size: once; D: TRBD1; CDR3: CASSLVATGSSYEQYF; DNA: TGTGCCAGCAGTTTAGTAGCGACAGGGAGCTCCTACGAGCAGTACTTC
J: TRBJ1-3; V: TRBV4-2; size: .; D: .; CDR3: CASSQDLGMGNTIYF; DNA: TGTGCCAGCAGCCAAGATCTGGGGATGGGAAACACCATATATTTT
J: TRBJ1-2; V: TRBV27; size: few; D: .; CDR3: CASSFHPENYGYTF; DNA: TGTGCCAGCAGTTTTCATCCAGAAAATTATGGCTACACCTTC
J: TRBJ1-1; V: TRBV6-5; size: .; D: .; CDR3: CASSYSISGGEAFF; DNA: TGTGCCAGCAGTTACTCGATTTCCGGCGGAGAAGCTTTCTTT
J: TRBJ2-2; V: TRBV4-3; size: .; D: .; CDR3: CASRMETGIAGELFF; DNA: TGCGCCAGCCGAATGGAAACGGGAATTGCCGGGGAGCTGTTTTTT
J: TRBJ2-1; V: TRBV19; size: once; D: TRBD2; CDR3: CASSISGRALNEQFF; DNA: TGTGCCAGTAGCATTAGCGGGAGGGCCCTCAATGAGCAGTTCTTC
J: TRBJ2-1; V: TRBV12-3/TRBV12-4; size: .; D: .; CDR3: CASSFQPGRDSIYNEQFF; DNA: TGTGCCAGCAGTTTTCAGCCCGGGCGGGACTCCATCTACAATGAGCAGTTCTTC
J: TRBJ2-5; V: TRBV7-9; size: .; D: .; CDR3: CASSSMRETQYF; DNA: TGTGCCAGCAGCTCAATGAGGGAGACCCAGTACTTC
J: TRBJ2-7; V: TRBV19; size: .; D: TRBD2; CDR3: CASSIALAGVEQYF; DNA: TGTGCCAGTAGTATAGCCCTAGCGGGAGTCGAGCAGTACTTC
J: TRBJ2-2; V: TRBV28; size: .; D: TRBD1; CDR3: CASHGTGLNTGELLF; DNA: TGTGCCAGTCACGGGACAGGGCTTAACACCGGGGAGCTGCTTTTT
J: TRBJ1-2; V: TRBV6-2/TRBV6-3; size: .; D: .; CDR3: CASTPGHGGYTF; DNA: TGTGCCAGCACCCCGGGACATGGGGGCTACACCTTC
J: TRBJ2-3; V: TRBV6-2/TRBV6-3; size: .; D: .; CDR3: CASSPVPDTQYF; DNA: TGTGCCAGCAGTCCCGTCCCAGATACGCAGTATTTT
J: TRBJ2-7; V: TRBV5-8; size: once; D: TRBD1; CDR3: CASSGTGLKRSEQYF; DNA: TGTGCCAGCAGCGGGACAGGTCTAAAGAGGAGCGAGCAGTACTTC
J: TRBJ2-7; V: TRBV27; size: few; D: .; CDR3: CASKSASDSYEQYF; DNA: TGTGCCAGCAAATCGGCCAGCGACTCCTACGAGCAGTACTTC
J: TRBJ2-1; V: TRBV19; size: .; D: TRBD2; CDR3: CASSIDMGLAMNEQFF; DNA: TGTGCCAGTAGTATAGACATGGGACTAGCGATGAATGAGCAGTTCTTC
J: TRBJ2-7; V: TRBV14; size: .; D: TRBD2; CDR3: CASSLPTSGSMSVAYEQYF; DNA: TGTGCCAGCAGCCTCCCGACTAGCGGGAGTATGAGTGTAGCCTACGAGCAGTACTTC
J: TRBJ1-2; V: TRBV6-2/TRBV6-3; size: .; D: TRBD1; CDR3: CASRNTGDGYTF; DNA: TGTGCCAGCAGGAACACAGGGGACGGCTACACCTTC
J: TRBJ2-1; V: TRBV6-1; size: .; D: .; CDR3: CASSESAGSSYNEQFF; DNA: TGTGCCAGCAGTGAATCCGCAGGGAGCTCCTACAATGAGCAGTTCTTC
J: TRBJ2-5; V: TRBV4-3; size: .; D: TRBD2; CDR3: CASSQDGASGKTQYF; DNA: TGCGCCAGCAGCCAAGATGGGGCTAGCGGCAAGACCCAGTACTTC
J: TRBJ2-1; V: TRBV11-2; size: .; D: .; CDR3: CASSSRDTNSRRSNEQFF; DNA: TGTGCCAGCAGCTCTCGGGACACAAACTCTAGACGAAGCAATGAGCAGTTCTTC
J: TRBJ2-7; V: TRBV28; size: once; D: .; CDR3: CASSFPAGASSYEQYF; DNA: TGTGCCAGCAGTTTCCCAGCAGGCGCCAGCTCCTACGAGCAGTACTTC
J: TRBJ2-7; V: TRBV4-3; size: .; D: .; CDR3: CASSQEGPGAGLRSYEQYF; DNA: TGCGCCAGCAGCCAAGAAGGCCCTGGAGCGGGCCTCCGATCCTACGAGCAGTACTTC
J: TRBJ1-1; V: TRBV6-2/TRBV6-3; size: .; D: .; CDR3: CASSWTLQAFF; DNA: TGTGCCAGCAGTTGGACCCTTCAAGCTTTCTTT
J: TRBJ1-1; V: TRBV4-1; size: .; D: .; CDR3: CASSQEPRGATEAFF; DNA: TGCGCCAGCAGCCAAGAGCCTCGGGGGGCTACTGAAGCTTTCTTT
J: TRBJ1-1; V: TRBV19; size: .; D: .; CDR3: CASSPTGYTEAFF; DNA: TGTGCCAGTAGCCCTACAGGCTACACTGAAGCTTTCTTT
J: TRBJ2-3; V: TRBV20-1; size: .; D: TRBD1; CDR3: CSARPTDPGTGATDTQYF; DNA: TGCAGTGCTAGACCTACGGACCCCGGGACAGGTGCCACAGATACGCAGTATTTT
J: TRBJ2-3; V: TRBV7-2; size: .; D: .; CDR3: CASSLVPTDTQYF; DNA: TGTGCCAGCAGCTTAGTCCCTACAGATACGCAGTATTTT
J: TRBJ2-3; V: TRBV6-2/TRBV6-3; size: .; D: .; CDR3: CASTVLPTDTQYF; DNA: TGTGCCAGCACCGTGCTACCCACAGATACGCAGTATTTT
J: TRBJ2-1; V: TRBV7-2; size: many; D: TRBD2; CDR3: CASSLAGSAGGLSYNEQFF; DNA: TGTGCCAGCAGCTTAGCTGGCTCAGCGGGAGGGCTTTCCTACAATGAGCAGTTCTTC
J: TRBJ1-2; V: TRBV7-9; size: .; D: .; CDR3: CASSFGINPLGYGYTF; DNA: TGTGCCAGCAGCTTCGGGATCAACCCTCTTGGTTATGGCTACACCTTC
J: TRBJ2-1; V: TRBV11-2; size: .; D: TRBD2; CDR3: CASSLFRRLAGGNEQFF; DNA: TGTGCCAGCAGCTTATTTCGGCGGCTAGCGGGAGGAAATGAGCAGTTCTTC
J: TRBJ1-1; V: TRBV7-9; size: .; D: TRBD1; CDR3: CASSSTGESEAFF; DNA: TGTGCCAGCAGCTCGACAGGGGAATCTGAAGCTTTCTTT
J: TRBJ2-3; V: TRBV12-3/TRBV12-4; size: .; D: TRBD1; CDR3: CASRMDHGTGLPDTQYF; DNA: TGTGCCAGCAGGATGGATCACGGGACAGGGTTGCCAGATACGCAGTATTTT
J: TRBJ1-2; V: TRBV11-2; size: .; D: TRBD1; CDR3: CASSPPGGLVYGYTF; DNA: TGTGCCAGCAGCCCCCCAGGGGGACTTGTTTATGGCTACACCTTC
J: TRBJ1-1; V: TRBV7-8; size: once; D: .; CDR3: CASSLYYREGVNTEAFF; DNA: TGTGCCAGCAGCTTATACTACAGGGAAGGAGTGAACACTGAAGCTTTCTTT
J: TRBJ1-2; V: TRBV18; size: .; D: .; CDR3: CASSPHRRQTLYGYTF; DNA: TGTGCCAGCTCACCCCACCGGAGGCAGACCCTCTATGGCTACACCTTC
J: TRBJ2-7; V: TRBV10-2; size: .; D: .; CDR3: CASSESRVYEQYF; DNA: TGCGCCAGCAGTGAGTCGAGAGTATACGAGCAGTACTTC
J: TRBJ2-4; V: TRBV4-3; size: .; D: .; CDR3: CASSQLHRETKNIQYF; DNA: TGCGCCAGCAGCCAATTGCACAGAGAGACCAAAAACATTCAGTACTTC
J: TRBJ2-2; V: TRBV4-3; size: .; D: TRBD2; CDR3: CASSPSLSTSSTGELFF; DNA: TGCGCCAGCAGCCCCTCCCTCTCGACTAGCTCCACCGGGGAGCTGTTTTTT
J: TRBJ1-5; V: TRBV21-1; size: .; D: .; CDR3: CASDRGWGQPQHF; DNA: TGTGCCAGCGACCGGGGGTGGGGGCAGCCCCAGCATTTT
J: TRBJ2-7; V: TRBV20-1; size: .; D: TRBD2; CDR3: CSAVPGLAEKGTYEQYF; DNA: TGCAGTGCTGTGCCGGGACTAGCGGAGAAGGGCACCTACGAGCAGTACTTC